Listed below are T cell receptor beta chains from one sample, sequenced in a study of T cells in Graves' hyperthyroidism and ophthalmopathy. TCRdb reprocessed the multiplex PCR reads via MiXCR and lists one record per CDR3 protein. This table holds 250,000 to 350,000 distinct CDR3 sequences, approximately 15% found once. Specimen: blood. Receptors were obtained from an older woman with Graves' ophthalmopathy. CDR3s include the opening cysteine and the closing phenylalanine or tryptophan. D genes are given only for firm matches.

CDR3,J,D,V
CATSTGGVGAATNTGEPFF,TRBJ2-2,.,TRBV15
CASRRGRVNYGYTF,TRBJ1-2,.,TRBV6-1
CSAKPGQATNEQFF,TRBJ2-1,TRBD1,TRBV20-1
CAISESFGVATQYF,TRBJ2-5,.,TRBV10-3
CASSLIGQGYNEQFF,TRBJ2-1,TRBD1,TRBV11-3
CASSYRDDTEAFF,TRBJ1-1,.,TRBV6-5
CASRATGVKNIQYF,TRBJ2-4,TRBD1,TRBV2
CASSLAGGSGTGGTDTQYF,TRBJ2-3,TRBD1,TRBV5-1
CSARYRENIQYF,TRBJ2-4,.,TRBV20-1
CASTLAGGPLNEQFF,TRBJ2-1,TRBD2,TRBV28
CSARLSATNEKLFF,TRBJ1-4,.,TRBV20-1
CASSQRARSSYEQYF,TRBJ2-7,.,TRBV13
CASSPGRAGGETQYF,TRBJ2-5,TRBD2,TRBV19
CSARQEKLFF,TRBJ1-4,.,TRBV20-1
CASSLGTGDFPFF,TRBJ2-1,TRBD1,TRBV6-4
CASSSQAGVGDTQYF,TRBJ2-3,TRBD2,TRBV7-3
CAISSGTGLSGELFF,TRBJ2-2,TRBD1,TRBV10-3
CASSLGVGGSYEQYF,TRBJ2-7,.,TRBV12-3/TRBV12-4
CASSPERAGYGYTF,TRBJ1-2,.,TRBV18
CASSLSGQGAYTQYF,TRBJ2-3,TRBD1,TRBV27
CASSPDGQGGYGYTF,TRBJ1-2,TRBD1,TRBV4-3
CASSFRLAASTDTQYF,TRBJ2-3,TRBD2,TRBV13
CASSVQTSGFDTQYF,TRBJ2-3,TRBD2,TRBV9
CASSFLAGATDTQYF,TRBJ2-3,TRBD2,TRBV11-2
CASTRRDRAGNTIYF,TRBJ1-3,TRBD1,TRBV12-3/TRBV12-4
CAISESYSLGAFF,TRBJ1-1,.,TRBV10-3
CSVEGQVEDEQYF,TRBJ2-7,TRBD1,TRBV20-1
CATKRLLNTEAFF,TRBJ1-1,.,TRBV14
CASSLTGRDTDTQYF,TRBJ2-3,.,TRBV5-1
CASSHVPRVSTDTQYF,TRBJ2-3,.,TRBV3-1
CASSGGFGNTIYF,TRBJ1-3,.,TRBV6-1
CSAVGDREAAFF,TRBJ1-1,TRBD1,TRBV20-1
CASSLVQGVRNEQYF,TRBJ2-7,TRBD1,TRBV28
CATSRDPRKRDTQYF,TRBJ2-3,.,TRBV15
CASSLPQGETQYF,TRBJ2-5,.,TRBV5-1
CSVGDRGDNYGYTF,TRBJ1-2,TRBD1,TRBV29-1
CASSYDGLLNYGYTF,TRBJ1-2,.,TRBV6-5
CSADSTHPPNQPQHF,TRBJ1-5,.,TRBV20-1
CASSLEGDLGNEQFF,TRBJ2-1,.,TRBV5-1
CASSLGLGQETQYF,TRBJ2-5,.,TRBV7-2
CASSLLGTDTQYF,TRBJ2-3,.,TRBV7-2
CASSQKRGYGYTF,TRBJ1-2,.,TRBV4-3
CASSSPSDTDTQYF,TRBJ2-3,.,TRBV7-9
CASTTGGTYEQYF,TRBJ2-7,TRBD1,TRBV12-5
CASSLEGQGFWPNNQPQHF,TRBJ1-5,TRBD1,TRBV7-9
CASSHHGQGKFPGELFF,TRBJ2-2,TRBD1,TRBV4-3
CASSLGSGTGPQHF,TRBJ1-5,.,TRBV7-2
CASSPWDRADYGYTF,TRBJ1-2,TRBD1,TRBV7-9
CASSIEAATNEKLFF,TRBJ1-4,.,TRBV19
CASSLSRNTEAFF,TRBJ1-1,.,TRBV27
CASSSRQASSTEAFF,TRBJ1-1,.,TRBV27
CAINEGLTVPEGSYNEQFF,TRBJ2-1,.,TRBV10-3
CASSSAGTGDSNEQFF,TRBJ2-1,TRBD1,TRBV7-2
CASNLQETQYF,TRBJ2-5,.,TRBV5-1
CASSQTGAQETQYF,TRBJ2-5,TRBD1,TRBV11-1
CASSLDSGGNGYTF,TRBJ1-2,.,TRBV7-2
CSVATGAREQYF,TRBJ2-7,TRBD1,TRBV29-1
CSARRLGRDTEAFF,TRBJ1-1,.,TRBV20-1
CASSQDFGGRYTF,TRBJ1-2,.,TRBV3-1